This record concerns one T cell receptor (beta chain) sequence. This clone's antigen is unknown. Base qualities were left out, and no much larger clone turns up one base away. This record comes from a study of T-cell memory formation after mild COVID-19 (dated by TCRdb to the early 2020s). Context from the whole study: TCR sequence clusters from the two donors were largely donor specific. In two donors, T-cell clones that expanded and contracted after mild COVID-19 were followed by sequencing TCRalpha and TCRbeta repertoires longitudinally. Two young, previously healthy adult volunteers, one female and one male, were included in the cohort.

Ficoll-Paque density gradient centrifugation was used to isolate PBMCs. The run used an Illumina NovaSeq 6000. TCRalpha and TCRbeta cDNA libraries were constructed by 5'RACE with constant-segment primers, with sample barcodes and unique molecular identifiers being introduced. RNA was extracted from every sample with Trizol reagent. The libraries were amplified in two PCR steps, and the second step added a second sample barcode and Illumina TruSeq adapters. The libraries were sequenced on an Illumina NovaSeq using 2 x 150 bp paired-end reads. In the source study's methods: Demultiplexing of reads and collapsing into UMI-guided consensus sequences were performed with migec v1.2.7. Using mixcr v2.1.11, the UMI consensuses were aligned to TRA and TRB V and J templates and assembled into clonotypes. Expanded or contracted clonotypes were those called significant by both edgeR and NoisET, with noise models trained on biological replicates. edgeR calls used a false discovery rate-adjusted p below 0.01 and a log2 fold-change threshold of 1. As an exploratory analysis of dynamics, max-normalized trajectories of the 1000 most abundant clonotypes were examined with PCA combined with hierarchical clustering. Separately sequenced CD4+ and CD8+ repertoires were used to assign the CD4 or CD8 phenotype of responding clones. TCRdb reprocessing: public reads trimmed at Q25 with fastp, clones called with MiXCR, in-frame beta chains kept. Merged by CDR3 protein, the rows form single entries marked with the most common genes and DNA. TCRdb's processing, not the authors', yielded these V and J calls. The sample data list around 440,000 distinct CDR3 sequences, and roughly 18% of these were observed just once. The ten largest account for roughly 12% of the sample.

Broad study findings and their caveats: Whether the second-wave clones peaking on day 37 were SARS-CoV-2 specific was not confirmed. Some responding clones were found in pre-infection memory, which suggests that pre-existing cross-reactive memory T cells took part in the SARS-CoV-2 response. Only two mild cases were covered by the study, and larger cohorts that include severe cases with pre-infection samples were considered necessary. Clones that contracted from day 15 to 85 showed balanced CD4/CD8 phenotypes, whereas a second wave of clones that expanded from day 15 to 37 leaned towards CD4+. Contracting CD4+ clones were found mainly in CM and EM memory subsets, while CD8+ clones were enriched in EMRA.

The CDR3 holds 13 amino acids from the cysteine to the phenylalanine. Just CDR3 DNA is preserved here, 39 bases in frame from base 1. In the germline V gene (reference sequence), CDR1 corresponds to SGHNT and CDR2 to YYREEE. The V end gives up 0 bases and the J end 8 bases, leaving 1 base in the junction not matched to a gene. The V gene is TRBV5-4 and the J gene is TRBJ2-1; 8 central bases correspond to TRBD2. Sequences were obtained from PBMCs or a T cell subset sorted from them (not recorded which). The clonotype originates from an adult woman who had mild COVID-19 (a few samples of this study predate the infection). The sample titles of this study are shuffled in the database, so cell type and time point are left out; the donor was told from shared clones. The CDR3: CASSLGTSYEQFF. Here is the DNA: TGTGCCAGCAGCTTGGGGACTAGCTATGAGCAGTTCTTC.